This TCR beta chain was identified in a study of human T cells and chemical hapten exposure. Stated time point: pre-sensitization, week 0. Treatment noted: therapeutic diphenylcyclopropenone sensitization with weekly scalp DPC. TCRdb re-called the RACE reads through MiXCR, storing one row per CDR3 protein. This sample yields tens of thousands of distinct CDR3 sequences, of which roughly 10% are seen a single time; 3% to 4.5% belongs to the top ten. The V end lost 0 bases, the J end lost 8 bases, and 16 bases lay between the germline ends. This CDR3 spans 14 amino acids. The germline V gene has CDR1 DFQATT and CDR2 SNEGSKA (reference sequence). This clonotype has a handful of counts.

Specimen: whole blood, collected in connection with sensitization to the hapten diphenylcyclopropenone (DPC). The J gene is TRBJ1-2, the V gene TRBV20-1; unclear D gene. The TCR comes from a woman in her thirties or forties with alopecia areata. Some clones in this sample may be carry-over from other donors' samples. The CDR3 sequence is CSARDPPGFVGYTF. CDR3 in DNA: TGCAGTGCTAGAGACCCTCCGGGGTTTGTCGGCTACACCTTC.